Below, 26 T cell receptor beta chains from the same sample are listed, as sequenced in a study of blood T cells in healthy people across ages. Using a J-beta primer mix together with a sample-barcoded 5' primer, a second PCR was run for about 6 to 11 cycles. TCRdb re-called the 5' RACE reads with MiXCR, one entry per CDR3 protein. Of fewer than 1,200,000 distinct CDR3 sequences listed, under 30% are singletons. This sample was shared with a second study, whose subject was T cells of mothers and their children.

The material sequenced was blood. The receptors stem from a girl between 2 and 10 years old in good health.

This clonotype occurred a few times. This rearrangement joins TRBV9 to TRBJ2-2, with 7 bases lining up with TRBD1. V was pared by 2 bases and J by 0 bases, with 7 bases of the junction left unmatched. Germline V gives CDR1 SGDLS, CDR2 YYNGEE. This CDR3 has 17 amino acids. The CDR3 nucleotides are TGTGCCAGCAGCGTCCCCGGGACAGACTCGAACACCGGGGAGCTGTTTTTT. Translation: CASSVPGTDSNTGELFF. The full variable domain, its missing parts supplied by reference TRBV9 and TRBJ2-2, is DSGVTQTPKHLITATGQRVTLRCSPRSGDLSVYWYQQSLDQGLQFLIQYYNGEERAKGNILERFSAQQFPDLHSELNLSSLELGDSALYFCASSVPGTDSNTGELFFGEGSRLTVL.

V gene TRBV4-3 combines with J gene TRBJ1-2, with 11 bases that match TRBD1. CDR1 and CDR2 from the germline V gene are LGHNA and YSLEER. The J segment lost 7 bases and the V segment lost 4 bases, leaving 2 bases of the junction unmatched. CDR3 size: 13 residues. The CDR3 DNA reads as TGCGCCAGCAGCCCGGACAGGGGGCCTGGCTACACCTTC. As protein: CASSPDRGPGYTF.

Here the CDR3 DNA reads TGCAGTGCTAGAACCATGGACCAGATCTACGAGCAGTACTTC. Protein product: CSARTMDQIYEQYF. The chain couples TRBV20-1 to TRBJ2-7; D is unclear. Germline CDR1 DFQATT, CDR2 SNEGSKA (reference sequence). There are 14 residues in the CDR3. Trimming stripped 2 bases from V and 3 bases from J, with 14 bases between.

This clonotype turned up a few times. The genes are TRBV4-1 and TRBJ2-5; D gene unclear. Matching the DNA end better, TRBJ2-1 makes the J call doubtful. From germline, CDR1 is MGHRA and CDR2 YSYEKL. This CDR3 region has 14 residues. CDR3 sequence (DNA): TGCGCCAGCAGCCAAGTGTATTTTCGGAATGAGCAGTTCTTC. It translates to CASSQVYFRNEQFF.

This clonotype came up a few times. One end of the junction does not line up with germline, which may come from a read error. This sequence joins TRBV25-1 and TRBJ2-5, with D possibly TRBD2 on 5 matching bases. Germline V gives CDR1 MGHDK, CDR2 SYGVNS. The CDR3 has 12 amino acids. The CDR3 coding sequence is TGTGCCAGCAGTGAACGGGAAGATACCCAGTACTTC. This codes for CASSEREDTQYF.

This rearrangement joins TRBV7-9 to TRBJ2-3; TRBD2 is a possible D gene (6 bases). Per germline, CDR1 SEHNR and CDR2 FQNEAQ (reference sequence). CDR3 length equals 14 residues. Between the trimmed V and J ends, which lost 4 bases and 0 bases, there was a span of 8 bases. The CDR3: CASSSRGSTDTQYF. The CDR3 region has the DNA TGTGCCAGCAGCTCGCGGGGTAGCACAGATACGCAGTATTTT.

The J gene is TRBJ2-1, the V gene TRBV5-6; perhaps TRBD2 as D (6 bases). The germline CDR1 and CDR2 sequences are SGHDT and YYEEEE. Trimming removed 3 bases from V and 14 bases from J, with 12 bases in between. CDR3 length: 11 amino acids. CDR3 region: CASSYLGLEFF. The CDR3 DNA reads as TGTGCCAGCAGCTATCTGGGACTTGAGTTCTTC.

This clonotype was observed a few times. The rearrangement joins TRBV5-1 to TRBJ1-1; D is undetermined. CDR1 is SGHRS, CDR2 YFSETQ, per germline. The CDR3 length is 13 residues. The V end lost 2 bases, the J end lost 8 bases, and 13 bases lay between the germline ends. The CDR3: CASSFPTADEAFF. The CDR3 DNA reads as TGCGCCAGCAGCTTCCCCACAGCCGACGAAGCTTTCTTT.

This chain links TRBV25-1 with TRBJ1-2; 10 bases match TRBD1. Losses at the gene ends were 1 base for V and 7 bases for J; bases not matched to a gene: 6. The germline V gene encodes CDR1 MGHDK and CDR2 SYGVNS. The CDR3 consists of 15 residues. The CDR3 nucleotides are TGTGCCAGCAGTGAATCGCGACAGGGGGCGCGTGGCTACACCTTC. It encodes CASSESRQGARGYTF.

CDR3 region: CSARGVADSYNEQFF. In nucleotides, the CDR3 is TGCAGTGCTAGGGGCGTAGCGGACTCCTACAATGAGCAGTTCTTC. This chain connects TRBV20-1 to TRBJ2-1, with D maybe TRBD2 (6 bases). Germline CDR1 DFQATT, CDR2 SNEGSKA (reference sequence). The CDR3 runs to 15 residues. The V end was cut by 3 bases, the J end by 0 bases, with 12 bases between.

The CDR3 here is CASSPSRQGEYEAFF. CDR3 in DNA: TGTGCCAGCTCACCAAGCCGACAGGGGGAATATGAAGCTTTCTTT. The chain employs TRBV18 and TRBJ1-1; 9 bases align to TRBD1. This CDR3 is built from 15 residues. V shed 2 bases, J shed 7 bases, and the junction held 8 bases outside the gene matches. Germline V gene lookup returns CDR1 KGHSH and CDR2 LQKENI.

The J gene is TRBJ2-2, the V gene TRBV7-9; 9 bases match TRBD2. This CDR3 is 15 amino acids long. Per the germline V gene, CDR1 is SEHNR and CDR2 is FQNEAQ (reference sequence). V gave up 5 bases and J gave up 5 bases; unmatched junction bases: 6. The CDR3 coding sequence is TGTGCCAGCAGCGAAGGACTAGCGCGGACCGGGGAGCTGTTTTTT. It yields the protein CASSEGLARTGELFF.

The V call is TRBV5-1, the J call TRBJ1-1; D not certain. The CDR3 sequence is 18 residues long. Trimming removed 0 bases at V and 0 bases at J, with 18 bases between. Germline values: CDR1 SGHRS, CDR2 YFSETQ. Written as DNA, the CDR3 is TGCGCCAGCAGCTTGGGTTTGTGGGAAGGGTCAGTGAACACTGAAGCTTTCTTT. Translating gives CASSLGLWEGSVNTEAFF.

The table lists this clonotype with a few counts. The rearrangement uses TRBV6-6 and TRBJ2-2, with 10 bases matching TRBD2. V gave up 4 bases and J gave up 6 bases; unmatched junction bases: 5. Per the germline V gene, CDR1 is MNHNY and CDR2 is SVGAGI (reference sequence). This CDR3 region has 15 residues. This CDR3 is CASSWGTSVSGELFF. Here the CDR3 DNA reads TGTGCCAGCAGTTGGGGGACTAGCGTATCCGGGGAGCTGTTTTTT.

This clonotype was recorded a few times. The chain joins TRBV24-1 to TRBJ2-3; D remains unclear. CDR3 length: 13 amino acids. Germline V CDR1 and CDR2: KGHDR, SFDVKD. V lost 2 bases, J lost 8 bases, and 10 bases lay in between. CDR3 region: CATSDSHLSTQYF. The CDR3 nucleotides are TGTGCCACCAGTGATTCCCACCTAAGTACGCAGTATTTT.

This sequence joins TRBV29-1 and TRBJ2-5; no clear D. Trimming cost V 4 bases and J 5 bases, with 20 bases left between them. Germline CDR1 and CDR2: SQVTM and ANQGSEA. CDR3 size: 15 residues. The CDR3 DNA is TGCAGCGTTGTTCGAACTGTGTATGAGGCCGAGACCCAGTACTTC. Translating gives CSVVRTVYEAETQYF. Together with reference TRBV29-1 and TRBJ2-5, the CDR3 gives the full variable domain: SAVISQKPSRDICQRGTSLTIQCQVDSQVTMMFWYRQQPGQSLTLIATANQGSEATYESGFVIDKFPISRPNLTFSTLTVSNMSPEDSSIYLCSVVRTVYEAETQYFGPGTRLLVL.

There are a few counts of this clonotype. The CDR3 sequence: CASSLALGLVYNEQFF. The CDR3 DNA is TGTGCCAGCAGCTTAGCGTTGGGACTAGTCTACAATGAGCAGTTCTTC. The rearrangement uses TRBV7-2 and TRBJ2-1; 8 nucleotides align to TRBD2. V lost 0 bases and J lost 3; bases outside the gene matches: 4. CDR3 size: 16 residues. Germline values: CDR1 SGHTA, CDR2 FQGNSA.

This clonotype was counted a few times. The CDR3 reads CASSLYPSGETQYF. The DNA for the CDR3 is TGTGCCAGCAGCTTATATCCTAGCGGAGAGACCCAGTACTTC. The J gene is TRBJ2-5, the V gene TRBV7-2; the match to TRBD2 covers 7 bases. With V trimmed by 2 bases and J by 4 bases, 4 bases remained unmatched. The CDR3 is 14 amino acids. Per the germline V gene, CDR1 is SGHTA and CDR2 is FQGNSA.

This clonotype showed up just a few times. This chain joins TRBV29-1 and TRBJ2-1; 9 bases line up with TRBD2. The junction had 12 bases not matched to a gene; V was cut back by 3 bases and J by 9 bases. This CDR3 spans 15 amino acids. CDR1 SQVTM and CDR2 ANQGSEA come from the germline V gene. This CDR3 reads CSVDPRAGGLGEQFF. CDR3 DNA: TGCAGCGTTGATCCGAGAGCGGGAGGATTGGGTGAGCAGTTCTTC.

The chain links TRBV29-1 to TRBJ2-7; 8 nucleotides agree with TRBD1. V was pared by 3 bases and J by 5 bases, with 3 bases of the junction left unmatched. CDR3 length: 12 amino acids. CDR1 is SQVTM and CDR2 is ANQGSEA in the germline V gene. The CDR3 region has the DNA TGCAGCGTTGAGGCAGGGGGCAACGAGCAGTACTTC. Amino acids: CSVEAGGNEQYF.

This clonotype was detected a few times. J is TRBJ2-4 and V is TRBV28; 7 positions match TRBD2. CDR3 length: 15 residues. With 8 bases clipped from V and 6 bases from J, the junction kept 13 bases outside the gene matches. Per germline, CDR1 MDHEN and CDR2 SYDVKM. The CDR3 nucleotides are TGTGCCAGCCACCGAGGCGGGGGTTACTCAAACATTCAGTACTTC. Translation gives CASHRGGGYSNIQYF.

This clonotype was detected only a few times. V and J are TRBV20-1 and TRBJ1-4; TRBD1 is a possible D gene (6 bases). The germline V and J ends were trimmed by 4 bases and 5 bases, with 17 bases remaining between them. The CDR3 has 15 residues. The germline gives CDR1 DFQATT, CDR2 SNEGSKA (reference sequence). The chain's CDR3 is CSANHPGGGNEKLFF. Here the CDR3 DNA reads TGCAGTGCTAACCATCCAGGAGGGGGAAATGAAAAACTGTTTTTT.

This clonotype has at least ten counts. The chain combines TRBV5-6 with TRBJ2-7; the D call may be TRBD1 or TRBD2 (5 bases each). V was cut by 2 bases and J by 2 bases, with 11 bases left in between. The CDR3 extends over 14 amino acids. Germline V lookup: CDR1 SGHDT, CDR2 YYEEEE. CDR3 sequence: CASSLVGAAYEQYF. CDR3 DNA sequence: TGTGCCAGCAGCTTAGTCGGGGCCGCCTACGAGCAGTACTTC.

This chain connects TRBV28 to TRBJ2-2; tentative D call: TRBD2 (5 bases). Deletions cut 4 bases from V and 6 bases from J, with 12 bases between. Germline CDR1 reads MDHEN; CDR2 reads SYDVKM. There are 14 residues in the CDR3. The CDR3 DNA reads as TGTGCCAGCAGTTACGGGGTCAAGGCCGGGGAGCTGTTTTTT. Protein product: CASSYGVKAGELFF.

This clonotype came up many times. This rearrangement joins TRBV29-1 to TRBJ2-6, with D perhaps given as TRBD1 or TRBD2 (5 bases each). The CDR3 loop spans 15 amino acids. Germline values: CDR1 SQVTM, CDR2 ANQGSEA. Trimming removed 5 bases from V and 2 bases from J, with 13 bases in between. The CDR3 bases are TGCAGCGTTCCCGAGGGGCCCACTGGGGCCAACGTCCTGACTTTC. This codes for CSVPEGPTGANVLTF.

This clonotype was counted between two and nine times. In DNA, the CDR3 is TGCGCCAGCAGCCTGGGGACGTTTATGGATCCTGAAGCTTTCTTT. The encoded protein is CASSLGTFMDPEAFF. J is TRBJ1-1 and V is TRBV5-1, with D tentatively TRBD1 (5 bases). Trimming cost V 4 bases and J 6 bases, with 19 bases left between them. Germline lookup yields CDR1 SGHRS and CDR2 YFSETQ. The CDR3 sequence is 15 residues long.